The 29 T cell receptor beta chains below were found in one sample sequenced in a study of radiotherapy plus CTLA-4 blockade in lung cancer. Method: immunoSEQ multiplex PCR; TCRdb's copy keeps in-frame clones and lacks some. The table lists over 70,000 clones, 86% of them singletons, with 2% to 2.5% in the top ten. The sample was peripheral blood, taken from a patient treated with radiotherapy plus ipilimumab. The receptors derive from a human donor with non-small cell lung cancer who had a partial response to radiotherapy plus ipilimumab.

This chain links TRBV19 with TRBJ1-4; D remains unclear. Germline V gene sequence: CDR1 LNHDA, CDR2 SQIVND (reference sequence). Trimming stripped 3 bases from V and 0 bases from J, with 8 bases between. CDR3 length equals 15 residues. As DNA, the CDR3 is TGTGCCAGTAGTATGCCAGATGCAACTAATGAAAAACTGTTTTTT. It yields the protein CASSMPDATNEKLFF.

The chain recombines TRBV27 with TRBJ1-2, with D possibly TRBD1 on 5 matching bases. CDR3 length: 13 residues. V was cut by 5 bases and J by 2 bases, with 9 bases left in between. CDR1 MNHEY and CDR2 SMNVEV come from the germline V gene (reference sequence). CDR3: CASSLTENYGYTF. The CDR3 nucleotides read TGTGCCAGCAGTCTGACAGAGAACTATGGCTACACCTTC.

This clone was found a few times. The J gene is TRBJ2-6, the V gene TRBV19, with D perhaps TRBD2 (5 bases). The length of the CDR3 is 16 residues. Per germline, CDR1 LNHDA and CDR2 SQIVND (reference sequence). The V and J ends lost 7 bases and 0 bases respectively, with 13 bases between them. CDR3 in DNA: TGTGCCAGTAAAACGGGGATTTACTCTGGGGCCAACGTCCTGACTTTC. It encodes CASKTGIYSGANVLTF.

Regarding this clone: Other DNA sequences in this sample translate to the same CDR3. The chain couples TRBV5-1 to TRBJ2-1, with 14 bases identical to TRBD2. Germline V CDR1 and CDR2: SGHRS, YFSETQ. The CDR3 consists of 15 residues. J lost 8 bases, V lost 2 bases, and 3 bases had no gene match. The CDR3 here is CASSLGLAGGDEQFF. The CDR3 region has the DNA TGCGCCAGCAGCTTAGGACTAGCGGGAGGTGATGAGCAGTTCTTC.

The V gene is TRBV6-5, the J gene TRBJ2-1; 7 nucleotides line up with TRBD2. Germline V gene sequence: CDR1 MNHEY, CDR2 SVGAGI. The CDR3 has 13 residues. V lost 6 bases and J lost 5; bases outside the gene matches: 4. CDR3 in amino acids: CASRGGLNNEQFF. The CDR3 region has the DNA TGTGCCAGCAGGGGGGGGTTGAACAATGAGCAGTTCTTC.

The chain has TRBV28 and TRBJ2-2; D is perhaps TRBD2 (6 bases). Germline-derived CDR1 and CDR2 are MDHEN and SYDVKM. Deletions cut 5 bases from V and 7 bases from J, with 20 bases between. The CDR3 has 16 amino acids. The CDR3 sequence: CASSRRLGRFGGELFF. DNA of the CDR3: TGTGCCAGCAGTCGGCGACTAGGGCGATTTGGCGGGGAGCTGTTTTTT.

A single count supports this clone. The gene calls are TRBV12-5 and TRBJ2-2, with 7 positions matching TRBD2. The CDR3 covers 15 residues. The germline CDR1 and CDR2 sequences are LGHNT and FRNRAP. V lost 5 bases, J lost 4 bases, and 7 bases stayed unmatched. CDR3 sequence: CASGDMGGTTGELFF. CDR3 in DNA: TGTGCTAGTGGTGACATGGGAGGGACCACCGGGGAGCTGTTTTTT.

The chain links TRBV19 to TRBJ2-7; 12 nucleotides line up with TRBD1. Germline loops: CDR1 LNHDA, CDR2 SQIVND (reference sequence). The CDR3 has 14 amino acids. The V and J ends lost 6 bases and 6 bases, in that order; junction bases with no gene match: 6. The CDR3 region has the DNA TGTGCCAGTAGGAACCCGGGACAGGGGGCCGAGCAGTACTTC. Translating it yields CASRNPGQGAEQYF. The full variable domain, with the rest looked up from reference TRBV19 and TRBJ2-7, is DGGITQSPKYLFRKEGQNVTLSCEQNLNHDAMYWYRQDPGQGLRLIYYSQIVNDFQKGDIAEGYSVSREKKESFPLTVTSAQKNPTAFYLCASRNPGQGAEQYFGPGTRLTVT.

The chain uses TRBV19 and TRBJ2-1; the match to TRBD2 covers 9 bases. The V gene end was trimmed by 5 bases and the J gene end by 6 bases; junction bases not matched to a gene: 11. CDR3 length: 16 residues. Germline V gene data show CDR1 as LNHDA and CDR2 as SQIVND (reference sequence). The CDR3 loop is CASSHPGLAGTNEQFF. Here the CDR3 DNA reads TGTGCCAGTAGTCACCCAGGGCTAGCGGGGACCAATGAGCAGTTCTTC.

This rearrangement joins TRBV27 to TRBJ2-7, with 9 bases lining up with TRBD1. This CDR3 is built from 15 residues. Per germline, CDR1 MNHEY and CDR2 SMNVEV (reference sequence). The junction had 2 bases not matched to a gene; V was cut back by 0 bases and J by 2 bases. As DNA, the CDR3 is TGTGCCAGCAGTTTATCCGGGACAGGGCCCTACGAGCAGTACGTC. This gives the protein CASSLSGTGPYEQYV.

This chain links TRBV19 with TRBJ2-2; 8 nucleotides line up with TRBD2. With 0 bases clipped from V and 0 bases from J, the junction kept 0 bases outside the gene matches. CDR1 is LNHDA and CDR2 is SQIVND in the germline V gene (reference sequence). The CDR3 sequence is 16 residues long. The CDR3 spells CASSIELAANTGELFF. The CDR3 region has the DNA TGTGCCAGTAGTATAGAACTAGCGGCGAACACCGGGGAGCTGTTTTTT.

The chain combines TRBV14 with TRBJ2-7, with a tentative D call TRBD1 (6 bases). Between the trimmed V and J ends, which lost 1 base and 0 bases, there was a span of 10 bases. The germline V gene encodes CDR1 SGHDN and CDR2 FVKESK. CDR3 length: 15 residues. CDR3 nucleotides: TGTGCCAGCAGCCAAGGGACAGCTAACTCCTACGAGCAGTACTTC. Residues: CASSQGTANSYEQYF.

For this clone: The sample holds other DNA sequences that translate to the same CDR3. The chain links TRBV5-1 to TRBJ2-3, with 13 bases matching TRBD2. The CDR3 length is 15 residues. V lost 4 bases and J lost 4; bases outside the gene matches: 3. From germline, CDR1 is SGHRS and CDR2 YFSETQ. CDR3 in amino acids: CASSRTSGRADTQYF. The CDR3 region has the DNA TGCGCCAGCAGCCGGACTAGCGGGAGAGCAGATACGCAGTATTTT.

The chain combines TRBV11-2 with TRBJ2-2; D is perhaps TRBD2 (5 bases). The length of the CDR3 is 15 residues. With 3 bases removed from V and 4 bases from J, the gap between germline ends came to 12 bases. Germline CDR1 is SGHAT and CDR2 is FQNNGV. CDR3: CASSFSGRSTGELFF. The CDR3 nucleotides are TGTGCCAGCAGCTTTAGTGGGAGAAGCACCGGGGAGCTGTTTTTT.

The rearrangement joins TRBV29-1 to TRBJ1-2, with 8 bases lining up with TRBD1. The CDR3 totals 14 residues. Germline CDR1 reads SQVTM; CDR2 reads ANQGSEA. The V segment lost 5 bases and the J segment 8 bases; nucleotides outside the gene matches: 13. CDR3 sequence (DNA): TGCAGCGTTACCGTGGACAGGGTATTACAGGGCTACACCTTC. Protein product: CSVTVDRVLQGYTF.

The gene calls are TRBV5-1 and TRBJ1-6; possibly TRBD1 for D (5 bases). Per germline, CDR1 SGHRS and CDR2 YFSETQ. Trimming pared 0 bases from V and 14 bases from J, leaving 18 bases between. This CDR3 comprises 15 residues. CDR3 region: CASSLDRSASGSLHF. The CDR3, as DNA: TGCGCCAGCAGCTTGGACAGGTCCGCTTCCGGGTCCCTCCACTTT.

This clone has more than one count but fewer than ten. The CDR3 is CASSQSSDRAGNTIYF. The CDR3 coding sequence is TGCGCCAGCAGCCAGTCATCGGACAGGGCTGGAAACACCATATATTTT. The gene calls are TRBV4-1 and TRBJ1-3, with 8 nucleotides matching TRBD1. CDR3 size: 16 residues. CDR1 and CDR2 from the germline V gene are MGHRA and YSYEKL. The V segment lost 3 bases and the J segment 2 bases; nucleotides outside the gene matches: 6.

The CDR3 spells CASSLQGSSYNEQFF. CDR3 DNA: TGTGCCAGCAGCTTGCAAGGGAGCTCCTACAATGAGCAGTTCTTC. The chain is built from TRBV5-8 and TRBJ2-1; D is possibly TRBD2 (5 bases). CDR1 is SGHTS, CDR2 YDEGEE, per germline. V gave up 1 base and J gave up 0 bases, with 8 bases separating them. This CDR3 has 15 amino acids.

The V gene is TRBV19, the J gene TRBJ1-5; D not resolved. This CDR3 has 16 residues. V was trimmed by 4 bases and J by 0 bases, leaving 13 bases between them. CDR1 is LNHDA, CDR2 SQIVND, per germline (reference sequence). The CDR3 reads CASSSRFVNSNQPQHF. The CDR3 DNA is TGTGCCAGTAGTAGTCGGTTTGTCAATAGCAATCAGCCCCAGCATTTT.

The chain has TRBV28 and TRBJ2-2; the match to TRBD1 covers 8 bases. CDR1 is MDHEN and CDR2 is SYDVKM in the germline V gene. This CDR3 contains 18 residues. V shed 7 bases and J 1 base; nucleotides not matched to a gene: 14. This CDR3 is CASTSSEPGQENTGELFF. The CDR3 bases are TGTGCCAGCACCTCCTCGGAACCGGGACAGGAGAACACCGGGGAGCTGTTTTTT.

CDR3 residues: CASSLKTGFSCEQYV. As DNA, the CDR3 is TGTGCCAGCAGCTTGAAGACAGGGTTTTCATGCGAGCAGTACGTC. V and J are TRBV5-7 and TRBJ2-7; 7 positions agree with TRBD1. TRBV5-7 is an ORF for which the function is uncertain. This CDR3 comprises 15 residues. V was pared by 1 base and J by 6 bases, with 10 bases of the junction left unmatched.

On this clone: This sample includes further DNA sequences coding for the same CDR3. The rearrangement uses TRBV29-1 and TRBJ2-7, with 7 bases lining up with TRBD1. V gave up 4 bases and J gave up 6 bases; unmatched junction bases: 3. Looked up from germline, CDR1 is SQVTM and CDR2 is ANQGSEA. This CDR3 region has 11 residues. The CDR3 nucleotides are TGCAGCGTTGGACAGGGAGTCGAGCAGTACGTC. Its translation is CSVGQGVEQYV.

CDR3 sequence (DNA): TGTGCCAGTAGTATGAGCGGGGGTCGAGAGACCCAGTACTTC. Its translation is CASSMSGGRETQYF. The V gene is TRBV19, the J gene TRBJ2-5; the match to TRBD2 covers 8 bases. This CDR3 region has 14 residues. In germline, CDR1 is LNHDA, CDR2 SQIVND (reference sequence). Trimming cost V 3 bases and J 4 bases; bases outside gene matches: 4.

This rearrangement joins TRBV5-5 to TRBJ1-1, with unresolved D. From germline, CDR1 is SGHKS and CDR2 YYEKEE (reference sequence). The CDR3 has 11 amino acids. The ends were cut back, 0 bases at V and 14 bases at J, with 11 bases in the middle. This CDR3 reads CASSLETQVFF. CDR3 in DNA: TGTGCCAGCAGCTTGGAAACCCAGGTGTTCTTT.

The chain uses TRBV28 and TRBJ2-2; D may be TRBD1 (7 bases). The CDR3 has 15 amino acids. V was trimmed by 5 bases and J by 5 bases, leaving 15 bases between them. Germline V lookup: CDR1 MDHEN, CDR2 SYDVKM. The CDR3 nucleotides are TGTGCCAGCAGTACCTCAGGGGGGAGGACCGGGGAGCTGTTTTTT. It is translated as CASSTSGGRTGELFF. Full variable domain (rest looked up from reference TRBV28 and TRBJ2-2): DVKVTQSSRYLVKRTGEKVFLECVQDMDHENMFWYRQDPGLGLRLIYFSYDVKMKEKGDIPEGYSVSREKKERFSLILESASTNQTSMYLCASSTSGGRTGELFFGEGSRLTVL.

The chain combines TRBV5-5 with TRBJ1-1; TRBD1 aligns across 10 bases. The CDR3 has 20 amino acids. With V trimmed by 2 bases and J by 7 bases, 23 bases remained unmatched. Germline V lookup: CDR1 SGHKS, CDR2 YYEKEE (reference sequence). The CDR3 here is CASSFYKNQIRQGAKDEAFF. CDR3 coding DNA: TGTGCCAGCAGCTTTTACAAAAATCAAATTAGACAGGGGGCGAAGGATGAAGCTTTCTTT.

The chain is built from TRBV5-1 and TRBJ1-6; TRBD1 agrees at 9 bases. The germline V gene encodes CDR1 SGHRS and CDR2 YFSETQ. CDR3 length equals 14 residues. J was trimmed by 8 bases and V by 4 bases; bases with no gene match: 4. CDR3 region: CASSEDRGDSPLHF. CDR3 sequence (DNA): TGCGCCAGCAGCGAAGACAGGGGGGATTCACCCCTCCACTTT.

This sequence joins TRBV6-1 and TRBJ1-2; a weak D match, TRBD1 (6 bases). Looked up from germline, CDR1 is MNHNS and CDR2 is SASEGT. The CDR3 has 14 residues. V was pared by 6 bases and J by 4 bases, with 15 bases between. The CDR3 bases are TGTGCCAGCAGGTTACAGGGTTCTACCTATGGCTACACCTTC. This encodes CASRLQGSTYGYTF.

The chain joins TRBV10-3 to TRBJ1-6; 10 bases fit TRBD1. The length of the CDR3 is 15 residues. Germline V CDR1 and CDR2: ENHRY, SYGVKD. J lost 6 bases, V lost 6 bases, and 5 bases had no gene match. CDR3 bases: TGTGCCATCAGGGAACGGGACAGGGGTAATTCACCCCTCCACTTT. Translating gives CAIRERDRGNSPLHF.